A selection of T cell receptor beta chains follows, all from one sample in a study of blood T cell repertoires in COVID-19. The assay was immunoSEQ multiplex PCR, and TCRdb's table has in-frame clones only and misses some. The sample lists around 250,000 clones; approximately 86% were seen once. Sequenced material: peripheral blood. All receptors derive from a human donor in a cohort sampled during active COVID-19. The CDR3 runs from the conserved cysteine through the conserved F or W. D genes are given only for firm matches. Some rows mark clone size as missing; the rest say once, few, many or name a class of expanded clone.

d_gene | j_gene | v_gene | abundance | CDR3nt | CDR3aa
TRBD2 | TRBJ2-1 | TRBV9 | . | TGTGCCAGCATGGGGGTAGCGGGCTGGTTCTTC | CASMGVAGWFF
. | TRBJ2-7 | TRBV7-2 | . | TGTGCCAGCAGCCAGGACTTCGGCTCCTACGAGCAGTACTTC | CASSQDFGSYEQYF
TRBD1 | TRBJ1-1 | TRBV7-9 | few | TGTGCCAGCAGCCGAGGACAGGGGAACACTGAAGCTTTCTTT | CASSRGQGNTEAFF
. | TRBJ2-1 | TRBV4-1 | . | TGCGCCAGCAGCCAAAGCCGGGAGAGGCAGTTCTTC | CASSQSRERQFF
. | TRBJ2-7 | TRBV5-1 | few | TGCGCCAGCAGCTTGACATCCTACGAGCAGTACTTC | CASSLTSYEQYF
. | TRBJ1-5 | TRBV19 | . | TGTGCCAGTAGTATAGAGGGGGGAGTGGGCAATCAGCCCCAGCATTTT | CASSIEGGVGNQPQHF
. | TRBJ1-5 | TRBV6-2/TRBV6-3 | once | TGTGCCAGCAGTTATAACAGGCGCAATCAGCCCCAGCATTTT | CASSYNRRNQPQHF
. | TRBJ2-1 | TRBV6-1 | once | TGTGCCAGCAGTGACAACAGTGGGGCGGACAATGAGCAGTTCTTC | CASSDNSGADNEQFF
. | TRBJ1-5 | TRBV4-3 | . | TGCGCCAGCAGCGACTCCACGGCGAACGTGCCCCAGCATTTT | CASSDSTANVPQHF
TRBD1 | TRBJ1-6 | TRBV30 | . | TGTGCCTGGAGCGCCGGACAGGGAGTAAATTCACCCCTCCACTTT | CAWSAGQGVNSPLHF
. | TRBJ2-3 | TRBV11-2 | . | TGTGCCAGCGTGGAGGGGGCGCGTTTGACAGATACGCAGTATTTT | CASVEGARLTDTQYF
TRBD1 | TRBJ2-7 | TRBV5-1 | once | TGCGCCAGCAACATGGGACAGGGCCCCCTCGACGAGCAGTACTTC | CASNMGQGPLDEQYF
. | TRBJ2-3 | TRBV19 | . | TGTGCCAGTAGAAAGGGAGTTGGGGATACGCAGTATTTT | CASRKGVGDTQYF
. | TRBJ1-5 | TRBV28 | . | TGTGCCAGCAGCCCTACAGGGCATAGCAATCAGCCCCAGCATTTT | CASSPTGHSNQPQHF
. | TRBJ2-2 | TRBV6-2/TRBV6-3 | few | TGTGCCAGCAGCCCGCTTGAGGGTGAAGCCGGGGAGCTGTTTTTT | CASSPLEGEAGELFF
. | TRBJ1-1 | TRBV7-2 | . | TGTGCCAGCAGCTTAAGAGCCGGGGGGCGCGGAGTGAACACTGAAGCTTTCTTT | CASSLRAGGRGVNTEAFF
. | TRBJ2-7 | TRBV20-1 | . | TGCAGTGCTAGTAACCGCACTTTTTCCTTTCACGAGCAGTACTTC | CSASNRTFSFHEQYF
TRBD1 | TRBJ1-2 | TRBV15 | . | TGTGCCACCAGTATCATCTGGGACAGAAACTATGGCTACACCTTC | CATSIIWDRNYGYTF
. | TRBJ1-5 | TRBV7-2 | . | TGTGCCAGCAGCTTAAGGGGGGGTAGCAATCAGCCCCAGCATTTT | CASSLRGGSNQPQHF
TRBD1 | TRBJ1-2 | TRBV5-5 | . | TGTGCCAGCAGCTTAACGGGACAGGGAAACTATGGCTACACCTTC | CASSLTGQGNYGYTF
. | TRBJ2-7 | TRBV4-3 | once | TGCGCCAGCAGCCAAGATACTGGAGGAGGGAACTCCTACGAGCAGTACTTC | CASSQDTGGGNSYEQYF
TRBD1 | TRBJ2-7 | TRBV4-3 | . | TGCGCCAGCAGCCAGACAGGGACGAGTTACGAGCAGTACTTC | CASSQTGTSYEQYF
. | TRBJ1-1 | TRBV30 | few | TGTGCCTGGGTGCGCCGGGGATTGGTTGAAGCTTTCTTT | CAWVRRGLVEAFF
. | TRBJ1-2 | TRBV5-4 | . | TGTGCCAGCAGCTTCGCCAGAATAATCTCTAACTATGGCTACACCTTC | CASSFARIISNYGYTF
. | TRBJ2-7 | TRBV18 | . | TGTGCCAGCTCACCATCTAGCATGTACGAGCAGTACTTC | CASSPSSMYEQYF
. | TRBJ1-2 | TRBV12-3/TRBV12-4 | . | TGTGCCAGCACCGTCACAGGGACGGGCGGCTACACCTTC | CASTVTGTGGYTF
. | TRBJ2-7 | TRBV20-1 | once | TGCAGTGCTACAGATACCTACGAGCAGTACTTC | CSATDTYEQYF
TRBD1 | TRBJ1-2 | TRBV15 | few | TGTGCCACCAGCAGAGGCGGGGACAGTCCTAGTAGTGGCTACACCTTC | CATSRGGDSPSSGYTF
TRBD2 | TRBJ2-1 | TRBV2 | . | TGTGCCAGCACCGAGGGTTTGACTAGCGGGATCGGGGGGCAGTTCTTC | CASTEGLTSGIGGQFF
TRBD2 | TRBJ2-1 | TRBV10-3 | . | TGTGCCATCAGTGTCGGGACTAGCGGGAGGGTCAATGAGCAGTTCTTC | CAISVGTSGRVNEQFF
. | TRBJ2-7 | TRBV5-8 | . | TGTGCCAGCAGCTTGCAGGATGCCTACGAGCAGTACTTC | CASSLQDAYEQYF
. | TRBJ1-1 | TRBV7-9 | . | TGTGCCAGCAGCTTAGGCCAGGGCTCTTACACTGAAGCTTTCTTT | CASSLGQGSYTEAFF
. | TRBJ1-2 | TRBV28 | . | TGTGCCACCTCAGGGGCGGCCTATGGCTACACCTTC | CATSGAAYGYTF
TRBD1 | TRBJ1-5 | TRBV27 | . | TGTGCCAGCAGTTCAGACAGGGCCGAAACCGACGTAAAATCCGACAATCAGCCCCAGCATTTT | CASSSDRAETDVKSDNQPQHF
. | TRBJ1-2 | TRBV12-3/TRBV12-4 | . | TGTGCCAGCAGCCAGATGGGGGCGGACACCTTC | CASSQMGADTF
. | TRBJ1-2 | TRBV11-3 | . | TGTGCCAGCAGCTTAGTTTGGGCAGCGGGTAGATCTATTGATGGCTACACCTTC | CASSLVWAAGRSIDGYTF
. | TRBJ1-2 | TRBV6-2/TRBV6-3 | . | TGTGCCAGCAGTCCAGGGAACTATGGCTACACCTTC | CASSPGNYGYTF
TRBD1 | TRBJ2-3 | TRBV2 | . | TGTGCCACCCGGTCCCGGACAGGGATCCCAGATACGCAGTATTTT | CATRSRTGIPDTQYF
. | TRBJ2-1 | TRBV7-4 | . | TGTGCCAGCAGCCCAATACCGGACTTTCCTGGGAATGAGCAGTTCTTC | CASSPIPDFPGNEQFF
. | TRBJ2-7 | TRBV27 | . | TGTGCCAGCAGTAAGACAGGCCGATACTCCTACGAGCAGTACTTC | CASSKTGRYSYEQYF
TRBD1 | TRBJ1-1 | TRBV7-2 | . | TGTGCCAGCAGCTTACCAATCCAGGGGGGCAACACTGAAGCTTTCTTT | CASSLPIQGGNTEAFF
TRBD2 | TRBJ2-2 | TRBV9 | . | TGTGCCAGCAGCGTAGGTGGGACTAGCAAGAGTACCGGGGAGCTGTTTTTT | CASSVGGTSKSTGELFF